The clone carrying this T cell receptor (beta chain) was picked up a small number of times. The data derive from a study of PD-L1 blockade in urothelial cancer. Overall study: Chemotherapy regimens numbering 0 to 3 had been given to patients.

Trimming shortened V by 5 bases and J by 2 bases, and 7 bases separated the two germline ends. Germline V CDR1 and CDR2: LNHDA, SQIVND (reference sequence). The length of the CDR3 is 13 residues. Assay: immunoSEQ multiplex PCR; the TCRdb copy retains only in-frame clones and omits some. This table holds about 63,000 clones, about four fifths found once. As to time point: pretreatment peripheral blood. The J gene is TRBJ2-1, the V gene TRBV19; D remains unclear. The sequence was collected from a man between 65 and 85 years old with urothelial cancer. This material consisted of PBMCs, taken around atezolizumab (anti-PD-L1) treatment. CDR3 in amino acids: CASSLQTYNEQFF. For the CDR3, the DNA is TGTGCCAGTAGTCTACAGACCTACAATGAGCAGTTCTTC.